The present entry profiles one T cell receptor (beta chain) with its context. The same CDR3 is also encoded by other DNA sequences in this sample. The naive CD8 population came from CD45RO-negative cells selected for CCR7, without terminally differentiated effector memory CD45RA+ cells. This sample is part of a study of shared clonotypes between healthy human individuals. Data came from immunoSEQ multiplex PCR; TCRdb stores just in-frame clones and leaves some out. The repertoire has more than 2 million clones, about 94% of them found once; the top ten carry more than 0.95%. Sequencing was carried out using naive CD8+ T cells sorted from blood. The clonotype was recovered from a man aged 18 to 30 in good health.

The CDR3 DNA follows: TGTGCCAGCAGCTTGCTAGCGGGAGGCTACACAGATACGCAGTATTTT. This codes for CASSLLAGGYTDTQYF. This sequence joins TRBV7-2 and TRBJ2-3; 11 positions match TRBD2. V shed 3 bases and J 2 bases; nucleotides not matched to a gene: 4. Germline V gene sequence: CDR1 SGHTA, CDR2 FQGNSA. The CDR3 totals 16 residues.